These 7 T cell receptor beta chains came from one sample sequenced in a study of CD8 T cells in Susac syndrome. Reverse transcription of about 0.45 to 1 ug RNA was performed with random hexamers. TCRdb processed the immunoSEQ multiplex PCR reads anew with MiXCR; each CDR3 protein has one entry. The sample holds about 130,000 distinct CDR3 sequences; approximately 95% are singletons and the top ten take about 0.18%. The sequenced sample was CD8+ T cells from PBMCs. These receptors were taken from a human donor with Susac syndrome.

In regard to this clonotype: One end of the junction fails to match germline, which may point to a read error. J is TRBJ1-1 and V is TRBV2, with D perhaps matching TRBD1 (5 bases). The CDR3 covers 14 residues. Germline V gene data show CDR1 as SNHLY and CDR2 as FYNNEI. CDR3 DNA: TGTGCCAGCAGTTTTGGGGCTTCGAACGCTGAAGCTTTCTTT. It codes for CASSFGASNAEAFF. Filled out from reference TRBV2 and TRBJ1-1, the complete variable domain reads EPEVTQTPSHQVTQMGQEVILRCVPISNHLYFYWYRQILGQKVEFLVSFYNNEISEKSEIFDDQFSVERPDGSNFTLKIRSTKLEDSAMYFCASSFGASNAEAFFGQGTRLTVV.

In this sample, this clonotype turned up once. This chain uses TRBV6-5 with TRBJ1-3; no clear D gene. CDR1 and CDR2 (germline): MNHEY, SVGAGI. The CDR3 extends over 14 amino acids. Deletions cut 3 bases from V and 0 bases from J, with 6 bases between. The CDR3: CASSYAPSGNTIYF. In DNA, the CDR3 is TGTGCCAGCAGTTATGCCCCCTCTGGAAACACCATATATTTT.

The chain is built from TRBV12-3 or TRBV12-4 and TRBJ1-5, with 7 bases lining up with TRBD1. V trimming: 0 bases; J trimming: 5 bases; junction bases outside the gene matches: 1. The CDR3 runs to 14 residues. The CDR3 loop reads CASSLAGGDQPQHF. The CDR3 DNA follows: TGTGCCAGCAGTTTAGCAGGGGGCGATCAGCCCCAGCATTTT.

The rearrangement uses TRBV11-2 and TRBJ1-1; unclear D gene. The CDR3 is made up of 13 amino acids. From germline, CDR1 is SGHAT and CDR2 FQNNGV. Trimming shortened V by 3 bases and J by 6 bases, and 11 bases separated the two germline ends. The CDR3 sequence: CASSLASASEAFF. In DNA, the CDR3 is TGTGCCAGCAGCTTGGCCTCAGCCTCTGAAGCTTTCTTT.

The genes are TRBV29-1 and TRBJ2-5; possible D gene TRBD1, 6 bases. The germline V and J ends were trimmed by 7 bases and 4 bases, with 13 bases remaining between them. CDR1 is SQVTM and CDR2 is ANQGSEA in the germline V gene. This CDR3 has 12 residues. CDR3 protein: CSAHTGTETQYF. DNA for the CDR3: TGCAGCGCTCATACAGGGACAGAGACCCAGTACTTC. Full variable domain (rest looked up from reference TRBV29-1 and TRBJ2-5): SAVISQKPSRDICQRGTSLTIQCQVDSQVTMMFWYRQQPGQSLTLIATANQGSEATYESGFVIDKFPISRPNLTFSTLTVSNMSPEDSSIYLCSAHTGTETQYFGPGTRLLVL.

The genes are TRBV6-9 and TRBJ2-3; TRBD2 might be the D (5 bases). Germline CDR1 and CDR2: MNHGY and SVAAGI. This CDR3 has 14 amino acids. Trimming stripped 8 bases from V and 3 bases from J, with 15 bases between. The CDR3 region is CASCSREKTDTQYF. CDR3 in DNA: TGTGCCAGCTGTTCGAGGGAGAAGACAGATACGCAGTATTTT.

J is TRBJ2-7 and V is TRBV6-5; weak D call: TRBD1 (5 bases). The V gene's germline CDR1 is MNHEY and CDR2 SVGAGI. The V end was cut by 7 bases, the J end by 6 bases, with 10 bases between. The CDR3 runs 11 residues. The CDR3 coding sequence is TGTGCCAGCACATGGGGCGCCGAGCAGTACTTC. Encoded protein: CASTWGAEQYF.